This T cell receptor beta chain is from a study of blood T cells in healthy people across ages. Findings and caveats of the study: In long-lived donors, naive CD4+ cell counts and diversity exceeded those of aged donors.

Germline V gene data show CDR1 as MNHEY and CDR2 as SMNVEV (reference sequence). The CDR3 consists of 13 residues. In this sample, this clonotype turned up many times. What it binds is unknown. At one boundary the junction diverges from the germline segment, which might be a read error. A second roughly 6 to 11 cycle PCR used barcoded and J-beta primers. Every molecule of cDNA carried a tag from a template-switch adaptor with 12 random nucleotides. In TCRdb, the 5' RACE reads were re-called with MiXCR into one record per CDR3 protein. The profile covers about a million distinct CDR3 sequences, with about 44% appearing a single time and over 10% taken by the ten largest. At least 6 micrograms of total RNA were extracted per sample.

Sequenced input: blood. This receptor was identified in a man aged 25-40 years in good health. The chain employs TRBV27 and TRBJ1-5; D is ambiguous. The CDR3: CASSLSSNQPQHF. CDR3 coding DNA: TGCGCCAGCAGCTTGAGCAGCAATCAGCCCCAGCATTTT.